The 4 T cell receptor beta chains listed next were all sequenced from one sample in a study of cytomegalovirus exposure and HLA in healthy donors. PCR involved 60 Vbeta and 13 Jbeta primers. The table came from immunoSEQ multiplex PCR; TCRdb's copy has only in-frame clones and leaves some out. The profile shows about 110,000 clones, approximately 82% of them singletons. The sequenced sample consisted of PBMCs. The receptors derive from a man in his thirties or forties in good health and CMV-seropositive.

This clone was recorded a few times. The rearrangement uses TRBV7-3 and TRBJ1-5; TRBD1 aligns across 7 bases. The length of the CDR3 is 15 residues. The germline CDR1 and CDR2 sequences are SGHTA and FQGTGA. The V and J ends lost 5 bases and 3 bases, in that order; junction bases with no gene match: 7. The CDR3 region has the DNA TGTGCCAGCAGCGTCTACGGGACAGTCAATCAGCCCCAGCATTTT. Protein sequence: CASSVYGTVNQPQHF.

This chain joins TRBV6-5 and TRBJ2-3; 7 bases fit TRBD2. V lost 6 bases, J lost 4 bases, and 10 bases stayed unmatched. CDR3 length: 15 residues. From germline, CDR1 is MNHEY and CDR2 SVGAGI. The CDR3 is CASRPSRDYPDTQYF. The CDR3 DNA reads as TGTGCCAGCAGACCCAGTCGGGACTACCCAGATACGCAGTATTTT.

The genes are TRBV28 and TRBJ1-3, with unresolved D. The CDR3 loop spans 15 amino acids. From germline, CDR1 is MDHEN and CDR2 SYDVKM. Trimming took 6 bases from V and 4 from J, leaving 16 bases between them. The CDR3 sequence is CASSSVQVSGNTIYF. CDR3 nucleotides: TGTGCCAGCAGCTCAGTTCAGGTGTCCGGAAACACCATATATTTT.

The chain is built from TRBV10-2 and TRBJ1-3; 8 bases are a match to TRBD1. CDR1 and CDR2 (germline): WSHSY, SAAADI. The CDR3 runs 13 residues. V lost 10 bases and J lost 2; bases outside the gene matches: 4. CDR3 sequence: CATLTGAGNTIYF. The CDR3 DNA reads TGCGCCACCCTGACAGGGGCTGGAAACACCATATATTTT.